The subject of this entry is one T cell receptor beta chain. Trimming took 4 bases from V and 13 from J; bases not matched to a gene: 12. The germline gives CDR1 SGHRS, CDR2 YFSETQ. The length of the CDR3 is 14 residues. This sample was taken from a study of blood T cell repertoires in COVID-19. Study as a whole: From the United States, Italy and Spain came samples of acute and convalescent COVID-19. T cells, B-cell-depleted T cells, or PBMCs provided the cDNA or gDNA that served as material.

How the authors handled the data: Estimation of nucleated cell counts was performed using reference gene primer amplification. Profiled with immunoSEQ multiplex PCR; TCRdb holds only in-frame clones, not every one. From that table come the V and J calls and clone size; the DNA was used to work out D and trimming. This table holds hundreds of thousands of clones, roughly 89% found once. This sequence originates from a man aged 60-69 years who had recovered from COVID-19. The sequenced sample consisted of peripheral blood. The chain has TRBV5-1 and TRBJ1-4, with 8 bases aligning to TRBD1. The chain's CDR3 is CASSNGTGVLRLFF. The DNA for the CDR3 is TGCGCCAGCAGCAACGGGACAGGCGTCCTACGACTGTTTTTT.